The 3 T cell receptor beta chains in this list originate from one sample, sequenced in a study of blood T cell repertoires in COVID-19. The repertoire was sequenced with immunoSEQ multiplex PCR; TCRdb's copy has only in-frame clones and lacks some. The profile covers 250,000 to 300,000 clones, with 85% to 90% appearing a single time and 2% taken by the ten largest. The specimen sequenced was PBMCs or T cells enriched from blood (not recorded which). Receptor source: a woman aged 60 to 75 in a cohort exposed to, infected with or recovered from COVID-19 (not recorded which).

This clone turned up a few times. Other DNA sequences in the same sample also yield this CDR3. The chain recombines TRBV5-1 with TRBJ1-2, with D perhaps TRBD1 (6 bases). The CDR3 covers 15 residues. Germline CDR1 SGHRS, CDR2 YFSETQ. Trimming cost V 0 bases and J 1 base, with 10 bases left between them. The CDR3 nucleotides are TGCGCCAGCAGCTTGGCAGGACAGAGTAACTATGGCTACACCTTC. It yields the protein CASSLAGQSNYGYTF. Looking up the rest from reference TRBV5-1 and TRBJ1-2 gives the full variable domain: KAGVTQTPRYLIKTRGQQVTLSCSPISGHRSVSWYQQTPGQGLQFLFEYFSETQRNKGNFPGRFSGRQFSNSRSEMNVSTLELGDSALYLCASSLAGQSNYGYTFGSGTRLTVV.

This chain connects TRBV9 to TRBJ1-4; no reliable D call. Trimming removed 2 bases at V and 3 bases at J, with 14 bases between. Germline V gene lookup returns CDR1 SGDLS and CDR2 YYNGEE. This CDR3 has 16 residues. CDR3: CASSVAGHGANEKLFF. As DNA, the CDR3 is TGTGCCAGCAGCGTGGCAGGCCACGGGGCTAATGAAAAACTGTTTTTT.

The gene calls are TRBV24-1 and TRBJ1-2, with 8 bases that match TRBD1. CDR1 KGHDR and CDR2 SFDVKD come from the germline V gene. The CDR3 extends over 15 amino acids. Trimming cost V 2 bases and J 4 bases; bases outside gene matches: 5. The DNA for the CDR3 is TGTGCCACCAGTGATTCGGGACAGGCTCCCTATGGCTACACCTTC. Translated, it gives CATSDSGQAPYGYTF.